This TCR beta chain came from a study of immune evolution from preneoplasia to lung adenocarcinoma. Concerning this clone itself: The junction differs from germline at one of its ends, possibly a read error.

This table comes from immunoSEQ multiplex PCR, and its TCRdb copy is limited to in-frame clones, with some not included. The sample has 5,700 or so clones, roughly 75% seen once; the top ten hold 10% to 11%. Germline loops: CDR1 GTSNPN, CDR2 SVGIG (reference sequence). This CDR3 contains 13 residues. The specimen was FFPE minimally invasive lung adenocarcinoma tissue. The clonotype originates from a person aged 60 to 85 with lung adenocarcinoma. The chain links TRBV30 to TRBJ2-7; D not resolved. In DNA, the CDR3 is TGTGCCTGGAGTGGTACGGGTTCCTACGAGCAGTATTTC. Translated: CAWSGTGSYEQYF.